This T cell receptor beta chain was captured in a study of immune cell composition in non-small cell lung cancer. TCRdb's table, derived via immunoSEQ multiplex PCR, lists solely in-frame clones and lacks some. The data show 5,500 to 7,500 clones, 70% seen once. Details on this clone: The target antigen is unknown.

With V trimmed by 4 bases and J by 5 bases, 5 bases remained unmatched. The CDR3 extends over 16 amino acids. The V gene's germline CDR1 is KGHSH and CDR2 LQKENI. Study conclusions and caveats: Clones >0.5% enriched in tumour were rarer in adenocarcinoma (around 35%) than squamous (approximately 80%). Smoking pack-years did not significantly correlate with tumour TCR-beta clonality.

The clonotype originates from a human donor with non-small cell lung cancer. The chain is built from TRBV18 and TRBJ2-3, with 14 nucleotides matching TRBD2. Sequenced: lung tumor tissue. Here the CDR3 DNA reads TGTGCCAGCTCACTTGGACTAGCGGGAGGAGAAGATACGCAGTATTTT. It specifies CASSLGLAGGEDTQYF.